This T cell receptor (beta chain) was documented in a study of blood T cell repertoires in COVID-19. Participants were aged roughly 18 to 95 years, lived in 20 to 25 US areas, and enrolled virtually. TCRdb's copy holds only in-frame clones and misses some; the assay was immunoSEQ multiplex PCR. The top ten clones hold 1.1% of a sample with some 420,000 clones, over 75% of them seen once. The CDR3 is 16 residues long. Looked up from germline, CDR1 is MNHNS and CDR2 is SASEGT. Trimming removed 2 bases from V and 1 base from J; junction bases left unmatched: 5. This sequence originates from a man aged 25 to 45 who had recovered from COVID-19. Sequenced input: PBMCs or T cells enriched from blood (not recorded which). The chain carries TRBV6-1 and TRBJ2-1; TRBD1 agrees at 7 bases. The DNA for the CDR3 is TGTGCCAGCAGTGAAATCGGGACAGCGTCCTACAATGAGCAGTTCTTC. The encoded protein is CASSEIGTASYNEQFF.